Each of the 16 T cell receptor beta chains below was sequenced from the same sample in a study of blood T cell repertoires in COVID-19. Clones were read by immunoSEQ multiplex PCR, and TCRdb kept only the in-frame ones, dropping some. There are 250,000 to 300,000 clones in the sample; more than 70% occur only once, and approximately 10% lies in the top ten. The material sequenced was peripheral blood. The receptors were sampled from a woman aged 25 to 45 with COVID-19, enrolled during active disease.

This chain uses TRBV27 with TRBJ2-7; D is perhaps TRBD1 (6 bases). The CDR3 sequence is 14 residues long. V gave up 4 bases and J gave up 5 bases, with 15 bases separating them. Germline V gene lookup returns CDR1 MNHEY and CDR2 SMNVEV (reference sequence). CDR3 region: CASSSPWGQDEQYF. CDR3 DNA: TGTGCCAGCAGTTCCCCTTGGGGACAAGACGAGCAGTACTTC.

This sequence joins TRBV5-1 and TRBJ2-5; 10 positions agree with TRBD1. After removal of 0 bases from V and 2 bases from J, the junction contained 4 bases not matched to a gene. This CDR3 contains 16 residues. Germline CDR1 is SGHRS and CDR2 is YFSETQ. The DNA of the CDR3 is TGCGCCAGCAGCTTGGGGGGACAGGGGCGGCAAGAGACCCAGTACTTC. Amino acid sequence: CASSLGGQGRQETQYF.

V and J are TRBV7-8 and TRBJ1-4, with D perhaps matching TRBD1 (6 bases). V lost 5 bases, J lost 3 bases, and 16 bases lay in between. CDR3 length: 16 residues. The germline gives CDR1 SGHVS, CDR2 FQNEAQ. The CDR3 is CASSPRRTAANEKLFF. CDR3 coding DNA: TGTGCCAGCAGCCCGCGGCGGACAGCAGCTAATGAAAAACTGTTTTTT.

The V and J genes are TRBV5-1 and TRBJ1-2; 10 nucleotides line up with TRBD1. V shed 4 bases, J shed 4 bases, and the junction held 13 bases outside the gene matches. The CDR3 length is 17 residues. CDR1 and CDR2 from the germline V gene are SGHRS and YFSETQ. The CDR3 protein is CASSPGTGAPSTYGYTF. CDR3 coding DNA: TGCGCCAGCAGCCCCGGGACAGGGGCCCCATCGACCTATGGCTACACCTTC. Full variable domain (outside the CDR3, taken from reference TRBV5-1 and TRBJ1-2): KAGVTQTPRYLIKTRGQQVTLSCSPISGHRSVSWYQQTPGQGLQFLFEYFSETQRNKGNFPGRFSGRQFSNSRSEMNVSTLELGDSALYLCASSPGTGAPSTYGYTFGSGTRLTVV.

The CDR3 here is CASSLGDSPSYGYTF. The DNA for the CDR3 is TGTGCCAGCAGCTTGGGGGACTCACCCAGCTATGGCTACACCTTC. The genes are TRBV5-4 and TRBJ1-2, with D perhaps matching TRBD1 (5 bases). Germline V gene data show CDR1 as SGHNT and CDR2 as YYREEE (reference sequence). This CDR3 comprises 15 residues. Trimming removed 0 bases from V and 4 bases from J, with 13 bases in between.

The chain uses TRBV5-6 and TRBJ1-5, with unresolved D. Looked up from germline, CDR1 is SGHDT and CDR2 is YYEEEE. CDR3 size: 15 residues. Trimming shortened V by 0 bases and J by 0 bases, and 7 bases separated the two germline ends. CDR3 sequence (DNA): TGTGCCAGCAGCTTGGGAGCTAATAGCAATCAGCCCCAGCATTTT. Translated: CASSLGANSNQPQHF.

V is TRBV24-1 and J is TRBJ1-2; D is ambiguous. Germline V gene sequence: CDR1 KGHDR, CDR2 SFDVKD. Trimming removed 2 bases at V and 5 bases at J, with 14 bases between. This CDR3 region has 15 residues. CDR3 DNA sequence: TGTGCCACCAGTGATTCCTCGGGAGGGAGTTATGGCTACACCTTC. Its protein product is CATSDSSGGSYGYTF.

The V and J genes are TRBV19 and TRBJ2-1, with D possibly being TRBD2 (6 bases). Trimming pared 6 bases from V and 0 bases from J, leaving 15 bases between. The CDR3 covers 16 residues. Germline loops: CDR1 LNHDA, CDR2 SQIVND (reference sequence). The CDR3 protein is CASSQEGKSSYNEQFF. The CDR3 DNA sequence: TGTGCCAGTAGCCAGGAGGGAAAGAGCTCCTACAATGAGCAGTTCTTC.

This clone has a handful of counts. This sequence joins TRBV5-1 and TRBJ1-5, with a weak D call TRBD1 (5 bases). CDR3 length: 15 residues. Per germline, CDR1 SGHRS and CDR2 YFSETQ. Trimming removed 6 bases at V and 1 base at J, with 14 bases between. CDR3 sequence: CASTRDGGSNQPQHF. The CDR3 coding sequence is TGCGCCAGCACAAGGGACGGAGGGAGCAATCAGCCCCAGCATTTT.

The chain carries TRBV10-2 and TRBJ1-4, with 9 bases aligning to TRBD1. V lost 7 bases to trimming and J lost 5 bases; unmatched junction nucleotides: 2. CDR3 size: 13 residues. Germline V gene data show CDR1 as WSHSY and CDR2 as SAAADI. CDR3 amino acids: CASTDRGNEKLFF. The CDR3, as DNA: TGCGCCAGCACCGACAGGGGGAATGAAAAACTGTTTTTT.

J is TRBJ2-7 and V is TRBV28, with 11 bases aligning to TRBD1. V was clipped by 4 bases and J by 2 bases; unmatched bases: 1. CDR3 length equals 14 residues. Looked up from germline, CDR1 is MDHEN and CDR2 is SYDVKM. This CDR3 is CASSSGQGAYEQYF. The CDR3 region has the DNA TGTGCCAGCAGTTCGGGACAGGGGGCCTACGAGCAGTACTTC.

The sample holds one count of this clone. The CDR3 is CASSFGGRVYEQYF. The CDR3 DNA reads as TGTGCCAGCAGCTTTGGCGGGAGGGTCTACGAGCAGTACTTC. J is TRBJ2-7 and V is TRBV5-4; 9 nucleotides match TRBD2. After removal of 2 bases from V and 3 bases from J, the junction contained 3 bases not matched to a gene. Germline loops: CDR1 SGHNT, CDR2 YYREEE (reference sequence). CDR3 size: 14 residues.

The table lists this clone with a count of one. The CDR3 DNA sequence: TGTGCCAGCAGTTTTAGCGGGATCGACACCGGGGAGCTGTTTTTT. Translated: CASSFSGIDTGELFF. The chain employs TRBV5-5 and TRBJ2-2; 8 bases are shared with TRBD2. CDR3 length equals 15 residues. V lost 5 bases, J lost 3 bases, and 6 bases stayed unmatched. Germline V lookup: CDR1 SGHKS, CDR2 YYEKEE (reference sequence). Filled out from reference TRBV5-5 and TRBJ2-2, the complete variable domain reads DAGVTQSPTHLIKTRGQQVTLRCSPISGHKSVSWYQQVLGQGPQFIFQYYEKEERGRGNFPDRFSARQFPNYSSELNVNALLLGDSALYLCASSFSGIDTGELFFGEGSRLTVL.

The sample holds one count of this clone. The chain couples TRBV21-1 to TRBJ1-1; the tabulated D call, TRBD1, remains unverified against the DNA. TRBV21-1 counts as a pseudogene. CDR3 length: 16 amino acids. CDR3: CASSEPRDSLNTEAFF. The CDR3 DNA follows: TGTGCCAGCAGCGAACCACGGGACAGCTTGAACACTGAAGCTTTCTTT.

V gene TRBV28 combines with J gene TRBJ1-2; D not certain. Trimming pared 2 bases from V and 3 bases from J, leaving 7 bases between. Germline CDR1 and CDR2: MDHEN and SYDVKM. This CDR3 region has 13 residues. The CDR3 sequence: CASSLVRHYGYTF. The DNA of the CDR3 is TGTGCCAGCAGTTTAGTCAGGCACTATGGCTACACCTTC.

V and J are TRBV28 and TRBJ2-7; D not resolved. CDR3 size: 13 residues. Germline V CDR1 and CDR2: MDHEN, SYDVKM. V was pared by 9 bases and J by 2 bases, with 14 bases between. The CDR3 reads CARRVNFPYEQYF. The CDR3, as DNA: TGTGCCAGACGCGTAAACTTCCCCTACGAGCAGTACTTC.